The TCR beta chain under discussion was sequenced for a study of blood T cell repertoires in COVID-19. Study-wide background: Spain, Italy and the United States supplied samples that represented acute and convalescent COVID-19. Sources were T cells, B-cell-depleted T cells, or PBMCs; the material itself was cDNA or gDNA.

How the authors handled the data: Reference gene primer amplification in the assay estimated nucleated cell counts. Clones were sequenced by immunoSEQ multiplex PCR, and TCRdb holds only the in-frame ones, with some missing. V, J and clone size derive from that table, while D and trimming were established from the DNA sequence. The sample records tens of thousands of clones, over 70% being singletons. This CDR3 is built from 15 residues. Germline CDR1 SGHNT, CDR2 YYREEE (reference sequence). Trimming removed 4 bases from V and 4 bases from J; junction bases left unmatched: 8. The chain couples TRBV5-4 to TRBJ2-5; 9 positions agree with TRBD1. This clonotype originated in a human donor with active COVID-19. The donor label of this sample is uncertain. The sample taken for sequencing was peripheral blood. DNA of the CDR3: TGTGCCAGCAGCAGGACAGGGGCCGCTGGAGAGACCCAGTACTTC. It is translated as CASSRTGAAGETQYF. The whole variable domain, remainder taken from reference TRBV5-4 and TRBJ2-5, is ETGVTQSPTHLIKTRGQQVTLRCSSQSGHNTVSWYQQALGQGPQFIFQYYREEENGRGNFPPRFSGLQFPNYSSELNVNALELDDSALYLCASSRTGAAGETQYFGPGTRLLVL.